Following are 18 T cell receptor beta chains from one sample sequenced in a study of stem cell transplantation in POMP-related autoinflammatory disease. Notes on the study in general: In PRAID patients, the number of distinct TRB V-J gene pairings was restricted. Across all analyzed T-cell subsets, patients with PRAID tended toward reduced diversity and increased clonality.

Clones were sequenced by immunoSEQ multiplex PCR, and TCRdb holds only the in-frame ones, with some missing. The sample shows roughly 9,100 clones, roughly nine tenths of them seen only once. Their cognate antigens are unknown. The sample was CD8+ T cells from PBMCs, taken before stem cell transplantation. These receptors all stem from a human donor with POMP-related autoinflammation and immune dysregulation (PRAID).

DNA of the CDR3: TGTGCCAGCAGTGAATTTGGGACTAGCAAAAACACAGATACGCAGTATTTT. Its translation: CASSEFGTSKNTDTQYF. The V call is TRBV2, the J call TRBJ2-3; 9 nucleotides agree with TRBD2. CDR3 length equals 17 residues. The germline V gene has CDR1 SNHLY and CDR2 FYNNEI. Losses at the gene ends were 2 bases for V and 2 bases for J; bases not matched to a gene: 8.

The rearrangement links TRBV6-5 to TRBJ2-7, with TRBD1 matching 9 bases. This CDR3 is 14 amino acids long. Germline values: CDR1 MNHEY, CDR2 SVGAGI. V was pared by 2 bases and J by 6 bases, with 5 bases of the junction left unmatched. Here the CDR3 DNA reads TGTGCCAGCAGTTACGGGACAGGGCATACCGAGCAGTACTTC. This sequence encodes CASSYGTGHTEQYF.

This rearrangement joins TRBV2 to TRBJ1-3; D might be TRBD1 (6 bases). Trimming removed 9 bases at V and 4 bases at J, with 16 bases between. This CDR3 comprises 14 residues. Germline V lookup: CDR1 SNHLY, CDR2 FYNNEI. The CDR3 sequence is CARADSRGGNTIYF. CDR3 DNA sequence: TGTGCCAGAGCGGACAGCCGAGGCGGAAACACCATATATTTT.

The rearrangement joins TRBV4-1 to TRBJ2-5; tentative D call: TRBD1 (6 bases). Germline V gives CDR1 MGHRA, CDR2 YSYEKL. The CDR3 covers 16 residues. Trimming cost V 1 base and J 9 bases, with 21 bases left between them. CDR3 sequence: CASSQGEDRPTRAQYF. The CDR3 DNA follows: TGCGCCAGCAGCCAAGGGGAAGACAGGCCCACAAGGGCCCAGTACTTC.

The chain couples TRBV7-3 to TRBJ2-7, with TRBD1 as a possible D gene (6 bases). Per the germline V gene, CDR1 is SGHTA and CDR2 is FQGTGA. This CDR3 contains 13 residues. Trimming cost V 4 bases and J 6 bases, with 13 bases left between them. The CDR3, as DNA: TGTGCCAGCAGCTCGACAGGCAGTAGCGAGCAGTACTTC. It is translated as CASSSTGSSEQYF.

DNA for the CDR3: TGTGCCAGCAGCGCGGACAGCTACATGAACACTGAAGCTTTCTTT. It translates to CASSADSYMNTEAFF. The chain has TRBV9 and TRBJ1-1; possible D gene TRBD1, 6 bases. The germline V and J ends were trimmed by 3 bases and 0 bases, with 12 bases remaining between them. CDR3 length equals 15 residues. Germline values: CDR1 SGDLS, CDR2 YYNGEE.

The CDR3 loop reads CASSTLSYEQYF. DNA for the CDR3: TGTGCCAGCAGCACCCTGTCGTACGAGCAGTACTTC. This sequence joins TRBV7-2 and TRBJ2-7, with D uncertain. Germline V gene lookup returns CDR1 SGHTA and CDR2 FQGNSA. Trimming stripped 5 bases from V and 4 bases from J, with 9 bases between. The CDR3 totals 12 residues.

This clone was seen only once. The CDR3 protein is CASTSGTVNTEAFF. CDR3 DNA sequence: TGTGCCAGCACCTCCGGGACAGTGAACACTGAAGCTTTCTTT. J is TRBJ1-1 and V is TRBV6-5, with 7 bases aligning to TRBD1. Germline-derived CDR1 and CDR2 are MNHEY and SVGAGI. With 7 bases clipped from V and 0 bases from J, the junction kept 5 bases outside the gene matches. This CDR3 spans 14 amino acids.

This chain connects TRBV6-5 to TRBJ1-1; 9 bases agree with TRBD1. In germline, CDR1 is MNHEY, CDR2 SVGAGI. The CDR3 length is 14 residues. The trim removed 5 bases at V and 5 bases at J, leaving 6 bases unmatched. CDR3 amino acids: CASSNDGTGTEAFF. CDR3 in DNA: TGTGCCAGCAGTAACGACGGGACAGGGACTGAAGCTTTCTTT.

The V and J genes are TRBV4-1 and TRBJ2-7; D remains ambiguous. Trimming took off 1 base at V and 2 bases at J, with 6 bases between the two ends. The CDR3 loop spans 13 amino acids. Germline CDR1 MGHRA, CDR2 YSYEKL. CDR3 region: CASSQGLPYEQYF. The CDR3 bases are TGCGCCAGCAGCCAAGGTCTTCCCTACGAGCAGTACTTC.

V gene TRBV27 combines with J gene TRBJ1-1, with D unresolved. This CDR3 comprises 14 residues. Trimming removed 4 bases at V and 1 base at J, with 10 bases between. The germline V gene has CDR1 MNHEY and CDR2 SMNVEV (reference sequence). The CDR3 reads CASSYLDGNTEAFF. The CDR3 DNA sequence: TGTGCCAGCAGTTACCTGGACGGGAACACTGAAGCTTTCTTT.

This clone appeared once. CDR3 nucleotides: TGTGCCAGCAGCGTAGATACAGGTACCTACGAGCAGTACTTC. This encodes CASSVDTGTYEQYF. The rearrangement joins TRBV9 to TRBJ2-7; D perhaps matches TRBD1 (5 bases). V lost 0 bases to trimming and J lost 2 bases, with 9 bases between them. This CDR3 is built from 14 residues. Germline CDR1 SGDLS, CDR2 YYNGEE.

The rearrangement links TRBV5-4 to TRBJ2-7; perhaps TRBD1 as D (5 bases). V lost 1 base and J lost 2, with 13 bases in between. CDR1 and CDR2 (germline): SGHNT, YYREEE (reference sequence). This CDR3 is 15 amino acids long. The DNA for the CDR3 is TGTGCCAGCAGCTTGTTCAGCGACAGACCCTACGAGCAGTACTTC. Encoded protein: CASSLFSDRPYEQYF.

The J gene is TRBJ2-2, the V gene TRBV6-5; tentatively, D is TRBD1 (6 bases). The V gene's germline CDR1 is MNHEY and CDR2 SVGAGI. The CDR3 totals 15 residues. Trimming took off 2 bases at V and 0 bases at J, with 7 bases between the two ends. CDR3 residues: CASSYAGANTGELFF. Written as DNA, the CDR3 is TGTGCCAGCAGTTACGCAGGGGCGAACACCGGGGAGCTGTTTTTT.

In regard to this clone: At one end the junction does not follow the germline gene, possibly because of a read error. This chain links TRBV30 with TRBJ2-3; 9 bases align to TRBD2. The CDR3 is 14 residues long. Germline V gene lookup returns CDR1 GTSNPN and CDR2 SVGIG (reference sequence). CDR3 DNA sequence: TGTGCCTGGAGTGGAGGGACTAGCTCAACCAGGGGGGGTTTT. The encoded protein is CAWSGGTSSTRGGF. The variable domain in full, with the rest retrieved from reference TRBV30 and TRBJ2-3, is SQTIHQWPATLVQPVGSPLSLECTVEGTSNPNLYWYRQAAGRGLQLLFYSVGIGQISSEVPQNLSASRPQDRQFILSSKKLLLSDSGFYLCAWSGGTSSTRGGFGPGTRLTVL.

The chain carries TRBV7-6 and TRBJ2-7, with D perhaps matching TRBD2 (7 bases). The ends were cut back, 2 bases at V and 0 bases at J, with 17 bases in the middle. CDR3 length: 17 residues. CDR1 is SGHVS, CDR2 FNYEAQ, per germline. The CDR3 sequence is CASSLRGGGASSYEQYF. The CDR3 bases are TGTGCCAGCAGCTTAAGGGGTGGGGGGGCCTCCTCCTACGAGCAGTACTTC.

This clone appeared once. This specimen includes other DNA sequences encoding the same CDR3. The chain couples TRBV6-1 to TRBJ1-2, with 9 bases matching TRBD1. J lost 7 bases, V lost 8 bases, and 14 bases had no gene match. Germline V gives CDR1 MNHNS, CDR2 SASEGT. This CDR3 has 15 amino acids. The CDR3 DNA reads TGTGCCAGCGAAGCCCCCTTCACAGGGGGCTTTGGCTACACCTTC. The encoded protein is CASEAPFTGGFGYTF.

This chain connects TRBV10-3 to TRBJ2-1; D is perhaps TRBD1 (5 bases). This CDR3 is 13 amino acids long. Per germline, CDR1 ENHRY and CDR2 SYGVKD. V shed 2 bases and J shed 6 bases, with 8 bases lying between them. This CDR3 is CAISEGAFNEQFF. The DNA for the CDR3 is TGTGCCATCAGTGAGGGGGCGTTCAATGAGCAGTTCTTC.